The clone carrying this T cell receptor beta chain appeared many times. Antigen unknown. cDNA carried unique molecular identifiers, and a universal primer site was added by template switching. TCRdb re-analysed the 5' RACE reads in MiXCR, keeping a single row per CDR3 protein. Here the sample spans some 250,000 distinct CDR3 sequences, 12% being singletons. The data originate from a study of identical twins. Findings of the study overall: There was an excess of low generation probability in the out-of-frame alpha sequences that twins shared.

Healthy Caucasians, and only they, were the donors. V lost 9 bases and J lost 2; bases outside the gene matches: 5. The CDR3 runs 14 residues. The same data also contributed to another study, on yellow fever vaccine responses in identical twins.

This chain connects TRBV12-3 or TRBV12-4 to TRBJ2-5, with 11 bases identical to TRBD2. The sample taken for sequencing was memory (CD45RO+) T cells sorted from blood. The source is a young woman in good health. The CDR3 protein is CASKTSGVQETQYF. The CDR3 region has the DNA TGTGCCAGTAAGACTAGCGGGGTGCAAGAGACCCAGTACTTC.